Listed below are T cell receptor beta chains from one sample, sequenced in a study of vaccination and CD4 T cells after COVID-19. TCRdb itself ran the PCR reads through MiXCR, one entry per CDR3 protein. Of approximately 40,000 distinct CDR3 sequences in the sample, 36% were seen once. The material was CD4+ T cells from blood, obtained about 7 months after SARS-CoV-2 vaccination. The receptors were gathered from a human donor who had recovered from COVID-19. The CDR3 runs from the conserved cysteine through the conserved F or W. D genes are given only for firm matches. Size is omitted from some rows. Given values are once, few, many or a class for expanded clones.

v_call	j_call	d_call	clone_size	cdr3_aa	cdr3_nt
TRBV7-3	TRBJ2-5	.	.	CASSLNSQETQYF	TGTGCCAGCAGCTTAAACAGCCAAGAGACCCAGTACTTC
TRBV20-1	TRBJ2-7	TRBD2	.	CSARPGLAVHSYEQYF	TGCAGTGCTAGACCAGGACTAGCGGTTCACTCCTACGAGCAGTACTTC
TRBV20-1	TRBJ2-1	.	.	CSARGPGGAYNEQFF	TGCAGTGCTAGAGGTCCGGGGGGCGCCTACAATGAGCAGTTCTTC
TRBV28	TRBJ2-1	.	few	CASSLVGDEQFF	TGTGCCAGCAGTTTAGTAGGCGATGAGCAGTTCTTC
TRBV5-1	TRBJ2-3	.	.	CASSPSGPTTDTQYF	TGCGCCAGCAGCCCGAGCGGACCCACCACAGATACGCAGTATTTT
TRBV5-5	TRBJ2-3	TRBD2	.	CASSRLLAGDSSDTQYF	TGTGCCAGCAGCCGTTTACTAGCGGGAGACTCCTCAGATACGCAGTATTTT
TRBV7-2	TRBJ2-1	.	.	CASTPDSLYNEQFF	TGTGCCAGCACCCCGGACAGCTTGTACAATGAGCAGTTCTTC
TRBV10-3	TRBJ2-4	TRBD2	.	CAISELAGDGNIQYF	TGTGCCATCAGTGAACTAGCGGGAGATGGGAACATTCAGTACTTC
TRBV6-1	TRBJ1-1	TRBD1	.	CASTDRGGLNTEAFF	TGTGCCAGCACTGACAGGGGGGGGTTGAACACTGAAGCTTTCTTT
TRBV6-2/TRBV6-3	TRBJ2-2	TRBD1	.	CASKGQGYTGELFF	TGTGCCAGCAAGGGACAGGGGTACACCGGGGAGCTGTTTTTT
TRBV25-1	TRBJ2-2	TRBD1	few	CASSGQGSTGELFF	TGTGCCAGCAGTGGACAGGGATCCACCGGGGAGCTGTTTTTT
TRBV27	TRBJ1-1	.	.	CASMRGSEAFF	TGTGCCAGCATGCGAGGCTCTGAAGCTTTCTTT
TRBV6-5	TRBJ2-7	TRBD2	.	CASSYKPGLAGSNSYEQYF	TGTGCCAGCAGTTACAAGCCGGGACTAGCGGGGTCCAACTCCTACGAGCAGTACTTC
TRBV20-1	TRBJ1-1	TRBD1	.	CSAREGANTEAFF	TGCAGTGCTAGGGAGGGGGCCAACACTGAAGCTTTCTTT
TRBV2	TRBJ2-3	TRBD1	.	CASGWDRGTDTQYF	TGTGCCAGCGGATGGGACAGGGGAACAGATACGCAGTATTTT
TRBV5-1	TRBJ2-7	.	.	CASRPGSSYEQYF	TGCGCCAGCAGACCCGGGTCCTCCTACGAGCAGTACTTC
TRBV20-1	TRBJ2-7	.	.	CSARDLGYEQYF	TGCAGTGCTAGAGATTTGGGCTACGAGCAGTACTTC
TRBV6-2/TRBV6-3	TRBJ2-3	.	few	CASQRAGAVADTQYF	TGTGCCAGCCAACGGGCAGGGGCAGTCGCAGATACGCAGTATTTT
TRBV27	TRBJ2-5	TRBD1	few	CASSFLGQGGETQYF	TGTGCCAGCAGTTTCTTGGGACAGGGTGGAGAGACCCAGTACTTC
TRBV5-8	TRBJ2-3	.	few	CASSWGRGYTDTQYF	TGTGCCAGCAGCTGGGGGCGGGGGTACACAGATACGCAGTATTTT
TRBV15	TRBJ2-3	.	.	CATSLDGTSTDTQYF	TGTGCCACCAGCCTGGACGGAACTAGCACAGATACGCAGTATTTT
TRBV7-6	TRBJ2-2	.	.	CASSNYPVAGELFF	TGTGCCAGCAGCAACTACCCTGTGGCCGGGGAGCTGTTTTTT
TRBV5-1	TRBJ2-3	TRBD2	.	CASSPIAGSYTDTQYF	TGCGCCAGCAGTCCTATAGCGGGATCCTACACAGATACGCAGTATTTT
TRBV7-2	TRBJ2-1	TRBD2	few	CASSLLAGAKFF	TGTGCCAGCAGCTTACTCGCGGGAGCAAAGTTCTTC
TRBV21-1	TRBJ1-2	.	few	CASSNEADSNYGYTF	TGTGCCAGCAGCAATGAAGCGGACAGCAACTATGGCTACACCTTC
TRBV28	TRBJ2-7	TRBD1	.	CASRGGTGVGYEQYF	TGTGCCAGCAGGGGAGGGACAGGGGTAGGCTACGAGCAGTACTTC
TRBV27	TRBJ2-1	TRBD2	.	CASSSRNNWGGSSYNEQFF	TGTGCCAGCAGTTCGAGAAATAACTGGGGCGGGAGCTCCTACAATGAGCAGTTCTTC
TRBV6-1	TRBJ1-5	.	.	CASKALNQPQHF	TGTGCCAGCAAAGCTTTGAATCAGCCCCAGCATTTT
TRBV27	TRBJ2-7	TRBD1	.	CASSFRGQGYEQYF	TGTGCCAGCAGTTTCCGGGGACAGGGGTACGAGCAGTACTTC
TRBV6-5	TRBJ2-1	TRBD2	few	CASSHSVAGTNEQFF	TGTGCCAGCAGTCACTCCGTAGCGGGAACCAATGAGCAGTTCTTC
TRBV20-1	TRBJ2-5	.	.	CSAQPVGYQETQYF	TGCAGTGCCCAACCGGTCGGGTACCAAGAGACCCAGTACTTC
TRBV11-2	TRBJ2-3	TRBD2	.	CASSFSGRNTDTQYF	TGTGCCAGCAGCTTTAGCGGGCGGAACACAGATACGCAGTATTTT
TRBV28	TRBJ2-7	.	once	CASSNRDLYEQYF	TGTGCCAGCAGTAACAGGGATCTTTACGAGCAGTACTTC
TRBV20-1	TRBJ2-3	TRBD2	.	CSATLAGGPADTQYF	TGCAGTGCTACATTAGCGGGAGGGCCCGCAGATACGCAGTATTTT
TRBV5-1	TRBJ2-7	TRBD2	.	CASSLGGTSGYEQYF	TGCGCCAGCAGCTTGGGTGGGACTAGCGGCTACGAGCAGTACTTC